Each of the 23 T cell receptor beta chains below was sequenced from the same sample in a study of lymphopenia after photon versus proton radiotherapy. The data were produced by immunoSEQ multiplex PCR, yet TCRdb's version contains in-frame clones alone and is incomplete. This sample yields approximately 17,000 clones, of which 88% are seen a single time; about 60% belongs to the top ten. This specimen was peripheral blood, taken from a patient treated with proton-based radiotherapy. The origin of the receptors is a woman aged 60 to 75 with cholangiocarcinoma. Some clones in this sample may be carry-over from other donors' samples.

The rearrangement uses TRBV10-3 and TRBJ1-3, with D perhaps TRBD1 (6 bases). Trimming pared 4 bases from V and 2 bases from J, leaving 6 bases between. Germline values: CDR1 ENHRY, CDR2 SYGVKD. CDR3 length equals 13 residues. CDR3 in DNA: TGTGCCATCAGTGGGACAGCTGGAAACACCATATATTTT. Translation: CAISGTAGNTIYF.

J is TRBJ1-6 and V is TRBV7-2; unclear D gene. CDR3 length equals 12 residues. Germline V lookup: CDR1 SGHTA, CDR2 FQGNSA. V dropped 1 base and J dropped 11 bases, with 6 bases sitting between them. The CDR3 is CASSLGRAPLHF. The CDR3 coding sequence is TGTGCCAGCAGCTTAGGACGGGCACCCCTCCACTTT.

This clone appeared a few times. V usage is TRBV6-5 and J usage is TRBJ2-3; tentative D call: TRBD2 (6 bases). Between the trimmed V and J ends, which lost 5 bases and 11 bases, there was a span of 20 bases. The germline gives CDR1 MNHEY, CDR2 SVGAGI. The CDR3 sequence is 14 residues long. CDR3 sequence: CASSPNLGGLVQYF. The CDR3 coding sequence is TGTGCCAGCAGTCCTAACCTCGGGGGTTTGGTGCAGTATTTT.

This clone occurred a few times. This chain uses TRBV6-5 with TRBJ2-7, with unresolved D. This CDR3 spans 12 amino acids. Deletions cut 6 bases from V and 5 bases from J, with 11 bases between. CDR1 and CDR2 from the germline V gene are MNHEY and SVGAGI. CDR3 in DNA: TGTGCCAGCAGGCACAGAAGCGACGAGCAGTACTTC. This sequence encodes CASRHRSDEQYF.

The chain has TRBV28 and TRBJ2-7; D gene unclear. CDR3 length: 10 residues. Trimming removed 5 bases from V and 2 bases from J, with 1 base in between. The germline V gene encodes CDR1 MDHEN and CDR2 SYDVKM. Here the CDR3 DNA reads TGTGCCAGCAGTGCCTACGAGCAGTACTTC. This encodes CASSAYEQYF.

This clone was observed a single time. This chain links TRBV6-5 with TRBJ2-5; D not certain. CDR1 is MNHEY and CDR2 is SVGAGI in the germline V gene. Trimming shortened V by 0 bases and J by 2 bases, and 7 bases separated the two germline ends. This CDR3 is 14 amino acids long. DNA for the CDR3: TGTGCCAGCAGTTACTCGGCCCAACAAGAGACCCAGTACTTC. Amino acid sequence: CASSYSAQQETQYF.

The rearrangement joins TRBV4-1 to TRBJ2-7; TRBD1 matches at 7 bases. The CDR3 consists of 18 residues. V was pared by 2 bases and J by 5 bases, with 18 bases of the junction left unmatched. The germline gives CDR1 MGHRA, CDR2 YSYEKL. CDR3 nucleotides: TGCGCCAGCAGCCAATACCCGACCGGGCCAGGGGGAAGGAACGAGCAGTACTTC. This translates into CASSQYPTGPGGRNEQYF.

The J gene is TRBJ2-7, the V gene TRBV6-6; the D call may be TRBD1 or TRBD2 (5 bases each). Trimming cost V 2 bases and J 2 bases, with 10 bases left between them. Germline lookup yields CDR1 MNHNY and CDR2 SVGAGI (reference sequence). The CDR3 is made up of 14 amino acids. The CDR3 bases are TGTGCCAGCAGTTACGAGGGACCTCCCTACGAGCAGTACTTC. Protein product: CASSYEGPPYEQYF.

The rearrangement uses TRBV18 and TRBJ1-2; tentative D call: TRBD1 (5 bases). This CDR3 has 15 amino acids. Germline CDR1 and CDR2: KGHSH and LQKENI. Trimming cost V 5 bases and J 4 bases, with 17 bases left between them. CDR3 in amino acids: CASSTQEEISYGYTF. CDR3 coding DNA: TGTGCCAGCTCAACACAGGAGGAAATCAGCTATGGCTACACCTTC.

V gene TRBV7-6 combines with J gene TRBJ2-1; 8 positions match TRBD2. Losses at the gene ends were 5 bases for V and 5 bases for J; bases not matched to a gene: 8. The germline V gene encodes CDR1 SGHVS and CDR2 FNYEAQ. The length of the CDR3 is 15 residues. CDR3 amino acids: CASSQAGTSNNEQFF. The CDR3 DNA reads as TGTGCCAGCAGCCAAGCCGGGACTAGTAACAATGAGCAGTTCTTC.

This rearrangement joins TRBV7-9 to TRBJ2-5, with 7 nucleotides matching TRBD2. The V gene's germline CDR1 is SEHNR and CDR2 FQNEAQ (reference sequence). The V segment lost 6 bases and the J segment 4 bases; nucleotides outside the gene matches: 2. This CDR3 comprises 12 residues. Written as DNA, the CDR3 is TGTGCCAGCAGTGGGGGGGTAGAGACCCAGTACTTC. Translating it yields CASSGGVETQYF.

This clone was seen only once. CDR3 protein: CASSRNHQTGGNGYTF. The CDR3 DNA reads TGTGCCAGCAGTCGGAACCACCAAACCGGGGGAAATGGCTACACCTTC. The chain employs TRBV27 and TRBJ1-2, with a possible D match to TRBD1 (5 bases). With 5 bases removed from V and 6 bases from J, the gap between germline ends came to 22 bases. This CDR3 spans 16 amino acids. CDR1 is MNHEY and CDR2 is SMNVEV in the germline V gene (reference sequence).

This clone was recorded only once. This chain connects TRBV5-1 to TRBJ1-3; D is undetermined. V shed 4 bases and J shed 0 bases, with 8 bases lying between them. Per the germline V gene, CDR1 is SGHRS and CDR2 is YFSETQ. This CDR3 contains 14 residues. The CDR3 region is CASSTGSSGNTIYF. The CDR3 DNA reads as TGCGCCAGCAGCACGGGAAGCTCTGGAAACACCATATATTTT.

The chain employs TRBV19 and TRBJ2-7, with D tentatively TRBD2 (5 bases). Germline V gives CDR1 LNHDA, CDR2 SQIVND (reference sequence). V lost 0 bases to trimming and J lost 6 bases, with 9 bases between them. This CDR3 is 13 amino acids long. CDR3 nucleotides: TGTGCCAGTAGTATAGATAAGCGGTTCGAGCAGTACTTC. Its translation is CASSIDKRFEQYF.

This chain uses TRBV9 with TRBJ1-3; D perhaps matches TRBD1 (6 bases). The CDR3 has 16 residues. Trimming left V 3 bases short and J 0 bases short, with 13 bases between. CDR1 and CDR2 from the germline V gene are SGDLS and YYNGEE. CDR3 amino acids: CASSGGPPNSGNTIYF. CDR3 DNA sequence: TGTGCCAGCAGCGGGGGGCCCCCAAACTCTGGAAACACCATATATTTT. Filled out from reference TRBV9 and TRBJ1-3, the complete variable domain reads DSGVTQTPKHLITATGQRVTLRCSPRSGDLSVYWYQQSLDQGLQFLIQYYNGEERAKGNILERFSAQQFPDLHSELNLSSLELGDSALYFCASSGGPPNSGNTIYFGEGSWLTVV.

Written as DNA, the CDR3 is TGCAGCGTTGTAGAAGGGAGTAACACAGATACGCAGTATTTT. Translation: CSVVEGSNTDTQYF. This chain links TRBV29-1 with TRBJ2-3; a possible D gene is TRBD2 (5 bases). V was trimmed by 4 bases and J by 2 bases, leaving 13 bases between them. This CDR3 is 14 amino acids long. The germline V gene has CDR1 SQVTM and CDR2 ANQGSEA.

This rearrangement joins TRBV9 to TRBJ2-3; 8 nucleotides align to TRBD1. Losses at the gene ends were 0 bases for V and 0 bases for J; bases not matched to a gene: 3. CDR3 length equals 16 residues. Per germline, CDR1 SGDLS and CDR2 YYNGEE. For the CDR3, the DNA is TGTGCCAGCAGCGTAGGACAGGGGTCCAGCACAGATACGCAGTATTTT. Translated: CASSVGQGSSTDTQYF.

This sequence joins TRBV7-2 and TRBJ2-3; the D is unclear. V was shortened by 3 bases and J by 1 base, with 11 bases between the two germline ends. There are 15 residues in the CDR3. Germline V gene data show CDR1 as SGHTA and CDR2 as FQGNSA. As DNA, the CDR3 is TGTGCCAGCAGCTTTCCCAGGACCGGCACAGATACGCAGTATTTT. This codes for CASSFPRTGTDTQYF. Drawing the rest from reference TRBV7-2 and TRBJ2-3, the complete variable domain is GAGVSQSPSNKVTEKGKDVELRCDPISGHTALYWYRQSLGQGLEFLIYFQGNSAPDKSGLPSDRFSAERTGGSVSTLTIQRTQQEDSAVYLCASSFPRTGTDTQYFGPGTRLTVL.

The chain employs TRBV5-6 and TRBJ2-3; 9 bases align to TRBD1. This CDR3 comprises 16 residues. Germline V gene lookup returns CDR1 SGHDT and CDR2 YYEEEE. V shed 1 base and J 6 bases; nucleotides not matched to a gene: 9. Here the CDR3 reads CASSLSDRGFLDTQYF. CDR3 nucleotide sequence: TGTGCCAGCAGCTTGTCGGACAGGGGCTTTCTGGATACGCAGTATTTT.

The genes are TRBV11-2 and TRBJ2-7, with D possibly TRBD2 on 7 matching bases. Germline values: CDR1 SGHAT, CDR2 FQNNGV. The CDR3 extends over 12 amino acids. Trimming stripped 5 bases from V and 6 bases from J, with 11 bases between. CDR3 coding DNA: TGTGCCAGCAGCCTCGGGGGGCCCGAGCAGTACTTC. Amino acids: CASSLGGPEQYF.

V is TRBV4-3 and J is TRBJ2-7; D perhaps matches TRBD2 (6 bases). CDR3 length equals 14 residues. Deletions cut 4 bases from V and 2 bases from J, with 12 bases between. The germline V gene has CDR1 LGHNA and CDR2 YSLEER. CDR3 residues: CASSPQAGTYEQYF. CDR3 sequence (DNA): TGCGCCAGCAGCCCTCAAGCGGGTACCTACGAGCAGTACTTC.

The chain is built from TRBV6-6 and TRBJ2-7; D gene ambiguous. The CDR3 runs 13 residues. V was shortened by 2 bases and J by 3 bases, with 8 bases between the two germline ends. Germline lookup yields CDR1 MNHNY and CDR2 SVGAGI (reference sequence). The CDR3 sequence: CASSYLAFYEQYF. Here the CDR3 DNA reads TGTGCCAGCAGTTACCTGGCCTTCTACGAGCAGTACTTC.

J is TRBJ1-3 and V is TRBV9; D uncertain. This CDR3 is built from 14 residues. V was clipped by 0 bases and J by 2 bases, with 6 bases between them. Per the germline V gene, CDR1 is SGDLS and CDR2 is YYNGEE. The CDR3 DNA is TGTGCCAGCAGCGTAGTTGGCGCTGGAAACACCATATATTTT. Protein sequence: CASSVVGAGNTIYF.